This T cell receptor (beta chain) was sequenced during a study of blood T cell repertoires in COVID-19. Study summary: Material from acute and convalescent COVID-19 was sourced from the United States, Italy and Spain.

Trimming removed 6 bases from V and 4 bases from J, with 13 bases in between. The CDR3 extends over 13 amino acids. This clone turned up a few times. Libraries were prepared by immunoSEQ multiplex PCR; TCRdb keeps only in-frame clonotypes and omits some of them. This table holds approximately 210,000 clones, 83% found once. Source material: peripheral blood. This TCR derives from a woman in her thirties or forties with active or convalescent COVID-19. The rearrangement links TRBV12-3 or TRBV12-4 to TRBJ2-7; D call uncertain. The CDR3, as DNA: TGTGCCAGCAGGCGGTCCAGCCTATACGAGCAGTACTTC. Its protein product is CASRRSSLYEQYF.